Each of the 17 T cell receptor beta chains below was sequenced from the same sample in a study of blood T cell repertoires in COVID-19. Data came from immunoSEQ multiplex PCR; TCRdb stores just in-frame clones and leaves some out. Found here are 90,000 to 150,000 clones, 86% of them singletons; the top ten hold about 8%. The sequencing input was peripheral blood. The receptors were gathered from a man aged 65 to 79 who had recovered from COVID-19.

This clone was picked up one time. V and J are TRBV6-5 and TRBJ2-1; D is perhaps TRBD2 (6 bases). From germline, CDR1 is MNHEY and CDR2 SVGAGI. The length of the CDR3 is 13 residues. The ends were cut back, 5 bases at V and 8 bases at J, with 13 bases in the middle. CDR3 in DNA: TGTGCCAGCAGTCGACTAGGGGCGGATGAGCAGTTCTTC. Its translation is CASSRLGADEQFF.

The chain has TRBV19 and TRBJ2-5; D might be TRBD2 (6 bases). Germline-derived CDR1 and CDR2 are LNHDA and SQIVND (reference sequence). The CDR3 loop spans 15 amino acids. V was clipped by 3 bases and J by 5 bases, with 16 bases between them. CDR3 DNA sequence: TGTGCCAGTAGTATCCGTGGCGGGACGGGGGAGACCCAGTACTTC. It is translated as CASSIRGGTGETQYF.

The gene calls are TRBV5-1 and TRBJ2-6, with D tentatively TRBD1 (5 bases). There are 12 residues in the CDR3. Germline CDR1 reads SGHRS; CDR2 reads YFSETQ. The V and J ends lost 3 bases and 12 bases respectively, with 10 bases between them. The CDR3 DNA reads TGCGCCAGCAGCTCGGACAATACCGTCCTGACTTTC. It specifies CASSSDNTVLTF.

The chain combines TRBV28 with TRBJ2-7; TRBD2 matches at 11 bases. Germline V gives CDR1 MDHEN, CDR2 SYDVKM. Germline trimming cut 5 bases from V and 5 bases from J; bases unmatched to any gene: 8. The CDR3 consists of 15 residues. As DNA, the CDR3 is TGTGCCAGCAGTCCTATAGCGGGAGGGCTGCACGAGCAGTACTTC. It encodes CASSPIAGGLHEQYF.

The chain is built from TRBV6-5 and TRBJ1-5; D remains ambiguous. Germline CDR1 reads MNHEY; CDR2 reads SVGAGI. The CDR3 runs to 16 residues. Trimming took 0 bases from V and 0 from J, leaving 9 bases between them. CDR3 region: CASSYSLQHSNQPQHF. The CDR3 nucleotides are TGTGCCAGCAGTTACTCCTTACAACATAGCAATCAGCCCCAGCATTTT.

This clone is a singleton in its sample. One end of the junction is discordant with germline, which a read error may explain. The chain employs TRBV6-2 or TRBV6-3 and TRBJ2-3; D uncertain. The CDR3 has 11 residues. Per germline, CDR1 MNHEY and CDR2 SVGEGT. The CDR3 reads CASSYGLSPDF. Here the CDR3 DNA reads TGTGCCAGCAGTTATGGGCTTTCGCCGGATTTT.

The V gene is TRBV18, the J gene TRBJ1-5; D is perhaps TRBD1 (6 bases). The CDR3 has 16 residues. With 3 bases removed from V and 0 bases from J, the gap between germline ends came to 12 bases. Looked up from germline, CDR1 is KGHSH and CDR2 is LQKENI. CDR3 DNA: TGTGCCAGCTCACCCGGGACACTTAATAGCAATCAGCCCCAGCATTTT. Amino acid sequence: CASSPGTLNSNQPQHF.

The chain combines TRBV5-4 with TRBJ1-4; no definite D call. This CDR3 region has 14 residues. Trimming pared 5 bases from V and 1 base from J, leaving 9 bases between. Germline V gene data show CDR1 as SGHNT and CDR2 as YYREEE (reference sequence). DNA of the CDR3: TGTGCCAGCAGATCCGAGGGAACTAATGAAAAACTGTTTTTT. Its translation: CASRSEGTNEKLFF. Drawing the rest from reference TRBV5-4 and TRBJ1-4, the complete variable domain is ETGVTQSPTHLIKTRGQQVTLRCSSQSGHNTVSWYQQALGQGPQFIFQYYREEENGRGNFPPRFSGLQFPNYSSELNVNALELDDSALYLCASRSEGTNEKLFFGSGTQLSVL.

CDR3 loop: CASSQEAGVWGTDTQYF. DNA for the CDR3: TGTGCCAGCAGCCAAGAGGCGGGAGTTTGGGGCACAGATACGCAGTATTTT. V gene TRBV3-1 (or the pseudogene TRBV3-2) combines with J gene TRBJ2-3; 7 positions agree with TRBD2. After removal of 0 bases from V and 1 base from J, the junction contained 7 bases not matched to a gene. The CDR3 totals 17 residues. Germline V gene data show CDR1 as LGHDT and CDR2 as YNNKEL (reference sequence).

The rearrangement links TRBV12-3 or TRBV12-4 to TRBJ1-4; 7 bases line up with TRBD1. Trimming at V came to 6 bases and at J to 8 bases, leaving 6 bases not matched to a gene. This CDR3 comprises 13 residues. Here the CDR3 reads CASRRDRTEKLFF. The CDR3 DNA is TGTGCCAGCAGGCGGGACAGAACGGAAAAACTGTTTTTT.

The V gene is TRBV29-1, the J gene TRBJ2-1; D remains ambiguous. Trimming cost V 0 bases and J 7 bases, with 7 bases left between them. The CDR3 sequence is 12 residues long. Germline assignment: CDR1 SQVTM and CDR2 ANQGSEA. The CDR3 nucleotides are TGCAGCGTTGAAGATGGCCGTAATGAGCAGTTCTTC. Translating it yields CSVEDGRNEQFF.

This chain links TRBV5-1 with TRBJ1-1; maybe TRBD1 (5 bases). V was cut by 0 bases and J by 5 bases, with 8 bases left in between. Germline V lookup: CDR1 SGHRS, CDR2 YFSETQ. The CDR3 is 13 residues long. The CDR3 spells CASSLVGVTEAFF. In DNA form, the CDR3 reads TGCGCCAGCAGCTTGGTAGGGGTGACTGAAGCTTTCTTT. Combining the CDR3 with reference TRBV5-1 and TRBJ1-1 gives the whole variable domain KAGVTQTPRYLIKTRGQQVTLSCSPISGHRSVSWYQQTPGQGLQFLFEYFSETQRNKGNFPGRFSGRQFSNSRSEMNVSTLELGDSALYLCASSLVGVTEAFFGQGTRLTVV.

This clone occurred a few times. The chain carries TRBV25-1 and TRBJ2-3; TRBD1 agrees at 10 bases. The length of the CDR3 is 12 residues. V was pared by 7 bases and J by 11 bases, with 6 bases of the junction left unmatched. CDR1 is MGHDK, CDR2 SYGVNS, per germline. The CDR3 nucleotides are TGTGCCAGCACGAAAGGGACAGGGGAGCAGTATTTT. Protein sequence: CASTKGTGEQYF.

The rearrangement joins TRBV5-1 to TRBJ2-7, with 7 positions matching TRBD1. The CDR3 is 13 residues long. V lost 0 bases, J lost 7 bases, and 4 bases stayed unmatched. The germline CDR1 and CDR2 sequences are SGHRS and YFSETQ. In DNA form, the CDR3 reads TGCGCCAGCAGCTTGGAGCCGACAGGGGAGCAGTACTTC. Residues: CASSLEPTGEQYF. The full variable domain, in which reference TRBV5-1 and TRBJ2-7 provide the parts outside the CDR3, is KAGVTQTPRYLIKTRGQQVTLSCSPISGHRSVSWYQQTPGQGLQFLFEYFSETQRNKGNFPGRFSGRQFSNSRSEMNVSTLELGDSALYLCASSLEPTGEQYFGPGTRLTVT.

The genes are TRBV11-2 and TRBJ2-3, with TRBD2 matching 13 bases. The CDR3 is 16 amino acids. The germline gives CDR1 SGHAT, CDR2 FQNNGV. Trimming cost V 5 bases and J 4 bases; bases outside gene matches: 6. The CDR3 sequence: CASSNGLAGVADTQYF. The CDR3 DNA follows: TGTGCCAGCAGCAACGGACTAGCGGGGGTGGCAGATACGCAGTATTTT.

V is TRBV11-2 and J is TRBJ1-1; weak D call: TRBD1 (5 bases). The CDR3 runs 15 residues. Germline CDR1 reads SGHAT; CDR2 reads FQNNGV. V was shortened by 5 bases and J by 0 bases, with 13 bases between the two germline ends. The DNA for the CDR3 is TGTGCCAGCAGCCTCAGACAGATCATGAACACTGAAGCTTTCTTT. Translated, it gives CASSLRQIMNTEAFF. The variable domain in full, completed from reference TRBV11-2 and TRBJ1-1, reads EAGVAQSPRYKIIEKRQSVAFWCNPISGHATLYWYQQILGQGPKLLIQFQNNGVVDDSQLPKDRFSAERLKGVDSTLKIQPAKLEDSAVYLCASSLRQIMNTEAFFGQGTRLTVV.

The chain uses TRBV6-6 and TRBJ1-5; no clear D gene. Germline V lookup: CDR1 MNHNY, CDR2 SVGAGI (reference sequence). The CDR3 is made up of 13 amino acids. V lost 0 bases to trimming and J lost 5 bases, with 5 bases between them. CDR3 nucleotides: TGTGCCAGCAGTTACTCGAGTCATCAGCCCCAGCATTTT. Encoded protein: CASSYSSHQPQHF.